A selection of T cell receptor beta chains follows, all from one sample in a study of shared clonotypes between healthy human individuals. Some clones are missing from TCRdb's copy, which holds only in-frame ones; the method was immunoSEQ multiplex PCR. The data hold some 2 million clones, with roughly 94% observed a single time. The specimen was naive CD4+ T cells sorted from blood. These receptors were obtained from a man younger than 35 in good health. Each CDR3 is given with its conserved first and last residue. D genes are given only for firm matches. Clone size is stated in some rows and not others, as once, few, many or a class when expanded.

D: NA
V: TRBV7-6
size: NA
J: TRBJ2-6
CDR3: CASSWTESSGANVLTF
DNA: TGTGCCAGCAGTTGGACAGAGAGCTCTGGGGCCAACGTCCTGACTTTC

D: NA
V: TRBV2
size: NA
J: TRBJ2-7
CDR3: CASIGASYEQYF
DNA: TGTGCCAGCATAGGGGCGTCCTACGAGCAGTACTTC

D: NA
V: TRBV6-5
size: NA
J: TRBJ1-2
CDR3: CASMEGRIGYTF
DNA: TGTGCCAGCATGGAGGGAAGAATTGGCTACACCTTC

D: TRBD1
V: TRBV11-2
size: once
J: TRBJ1-2
CDR3: CASSLEGTFGDSNFNYGYTF
DNA: TGTGCCAGCAGCTTAGAGGGAACGTTCGGGGACAGTAATTTTAACTATGGCTACACCTTC

D: NA
V: TRBV5-4
size: NA
J: TRBJ1-2
CDR3: CASSFGSTAHTF
DNA: TGTGCCAGCAGCTTCGGTTCTACGGCGCACACCTTC

D: NA
V: TRBV7-9
size: NA
J: TRBJ2-3
CDR3: CASSRSTDTQYF
DNA: TGTGCCAGCAGCCGGAGCACAGATACGCAGTATTTT

D: TRBD1
V: TRBV7-3
size: NA
J: TRBJ2-2
CDR3: CASSLITGGTGELFF
DNA: TGTGCCAGCAGCTTAATAACAGGGGGCACCGGGGAGCTGTTTTTT

D: NA
V: TRBV19
size: NA
J: TRBJ1-1
CDR3: CASSIAIETNTEAFF
DNA: TGTGCCAGTAGTATAGCTATCGAAACGAACACTGAAGCTTTCTTT

D: NA
V: TRBV5-6
size: few
J: TRBJ1-3
CDR3: CASSLAGTLGNTIYF
DNA: TGTGCCAGCAGCTTGGCCGGGACCCTGGGGAACACCATATATTTT

D: TRBD1
V: TRBV10-3
size: NA
J: TRBJ2-7
CDR3: CAITTPGQTYEQYF
DNA: TGTGCCATCACTACGCCGGGACAGACCTACGAGCAGTACTTC

D: NA
V: TRBV6-1
size: once
J: TRBJ1-4
CDR3: CASSGGGTNEKLFF
DNA: TGTGCCAGCAGTGGCGGGGGAACTAATGAAAAACTGTTTTTT

D: NA
V: TRBV18
size: once
J: TRBJ1-1
CDR3: CASSLTQGKGTEAFF
DNA: TGTGCCAGCTCCCTAACGCAGGGGAAGGGCACTGAAGCTTTCTTT

D: NA
V: TRBV6-5
size: NA
J: TRBJ2-1
CDR3: CASSRGRHEQFF
DNA: TGTGCCAGCAGTCGCGGCCGGCATGAGCAGTTCTTC

D: TRBD1
V: TRBV10-3
size: once
J: TRBJ1-4
CDR3: CAISAGTGVGTNEKLFF
DNA: TGTGCCATCAGCGCCGGGACAGGGGTTGGAACTAATGAAAAACTGTTTTTT

D: TRBD2
V: TRBV7-9
size: NA
J: TRBJ2-2
CDR3: CASSLGRAAGENTGELFF
DNA: TGTGCCAGCAGCTTAGGCAGGGCAGCGGGAGAGAACACCGGGGAGCTGTTTTTT

D: NA
V: TRBV9
size: once
J: TRBJ2-7
CDR3: CASSQSSYEQYF
DNA: TGTGCCAGCAGCCAAAGCTCCTACGAGCAGTACTTC

D: NA
V: TRBV6-1
size: once
J: TRBJ2-3
CDR3: CASSRADTQYF
DNA: TGTGCCAGCAGCCGCGCAGATACGCAGTATTTT

D: NA
V: TRBV7-2
size: NA
J: TRBJ1-5
CDR3: CASSLAGGTQPQHF
DNA: TGTGCCAGCAGCTTAGCAGGGGGTACTCAGCCCCAGCATTTT

D: NA
V: TRBV18
size: NA
J: TRBJ1-2
CDR3: CASSPNAQGLGYTF
DNA: TGTGCCAGCTCACCTAACGCGCAGGGTCTTGGCTACACCTTC

D: NA
V: TRBV7-9
size: NA
J: TRBJ1-2
CDR3: CASSLVVNPYYGYTF
DNA: TGTGCCAGCAGCTTGGTAGTCAACCCCTACTATGGCTACACCTTC

D: TRBD2
V: TRBV7-2
size: NA
J: TRBJ2-3
CDR3: CASSLSGSRTDTQYF
DNA: TGTGCCAGCAGCTTAAGCGGGAGTCGCACAGATACGCAGTATTTT

D: TRBD2
V: TRBV9
size: NA
J: TRBJ2-5
CDR3: CASSGTSGGAWETQYF
DNA: TGTGCCAGCAGCGGGACTAGCGGGGGGGCATGGGAGACCCAGTACTTC

D: TRBD2
V: TRBV11-2
size: NA
J: TRBJ2-1
CDR3: CASSATSGGVAYNEQFF
DNA: TGTGCCAGCAGCGCAACTAGCGGGGGGGTCGCCTACAATGAGCAGTTCTTC

D: NA
V: TRBV18
size: NA
J: TRBJ2-3
CDR3: CASSPPNARDHTQYF
DNA: TGTGCCAGCTCACCACCGAATGCGAGAGATCATACGCAGTATTTT

D: TRBD1
V: TRBV10-2
size: few
J: TRBJ1-3
CDR3: CASSARDRGPGGNTIYF
DNA: TGCGCCAGCAGCGCCCGGGACAGGGGGCCAGGTGGAAACACCATATATTTT

D: NA
V: TRBV10-3
size: NA
J: TRBJ1-5
CDR3: CAISESTGLGEPQHF
DNA: TGTGCCATCAGTGAGTCAACAGGGCTAGGCGAGCCCCAGCATTTT

D: NA
V: TRBV29-1
size: NA
J: TRBJ2-1
CDR3: CSVDRDPLRGEQFF
DNA: TGCAGCGTCGACCGGGACCCACTGCGGGGTGAGCAGTTCTTC

D: TRBD1
V: TRBV9
size: NA
J: TRBJ2-2
CDR3: CASSVATGTGARTGELFF
DNA: TGTGCCAGCAGCGTAGCTACAGGGACAGGGGCAAGAACCGGGGAGCTGTTTTTT

D: NA
V: TRBV28
size: NA
J: TRBJ2-5
CDR3: CASSLHSPGQETQYF
DNA: TGTGCCAGCAGTTTACACAGTCCAGGCCAAGAGACCCAGTACTTC

D: NA
V: TRBV6-5
size: once
J: TRBJ1-6
CDR3: CASSYSPRASGSPLHF
DNA: TGTGCCAGCAGTTACTCACCGCGGGCCTCAGGCTCACCCCTCCACTTT

D: TRBD1
V: TRBV5-4
size: NA
J: TRBJ1-1
CDR3: CASSGGTGRTEAFF
DNA: TGTGCCAGCAGTGGGGGGACAGGGAGGACTGAAGCTTTCTTT

D: TRBD1
V: TRBV5-1
size: NA
J: TRBJ2-5
CDR3: CASSHGQGGWQETQYF
DNA: TGCGCCAGCAGCCACGGACAGGGGGGATGGCAAGAGACCCAGTACTTC

D: TRBD1
V: TRBV5-6
size: NA
J: TRBJ1-6
CDR3: CASSLSRTGPYNSPLHF
DNA: TGTGCCAGCAGCTTGTCGAGGACAGGGCCGTACAATTCACCCCTCCACTTT

D: TRBD1
V: TRBV4-3
size: few
J: TRBJ1-6
CDR3: CASSQDRGGNSPLHF
DNA: TGCGCCAGCAGCCAGGACAGGGGCGGGAATTCACCCCTCCACTTT

D: NA
V: TRBV21-1
size: NA
J: TRBJ2-7
CDR3: CASSNIDGTGYEQYF
DNA: TGTGCCAGCAGCAACATCGACGGGACTGGGTATGAGCAGTACTTC

D: NA
V: TRBV28
size: NA
J: TRBJ1-2
CDR3: CASRDPGSGYTF
DNA: TGTGCCAGCAGGGACCCGGGATCCGGCTACACCTTC

D: NA
V: TRBV10-3
size: NA
J: TRBJ1-2
CDR3: CAISESPDLNYGYTF
DNA: TGTGCCATCAGTGAGTCCCCGGACTTGAACTATGGCTACACCTTC

D: NA
V: TRBV10-3
size: NA
J: TRBJ1-4
CDR3: CAISEAPTNEKLFF
DNA: TGTGCCATCAGTGAAGCCCCAACTAATGAAAAACTGTTTTTT

D: TRBD2
V: TRBV6-1
size: NA
J: TRBJ2-1
CDR3: CASSPGTSGHNEQFF
DNA: TGTGCCAGCAGCCCCGGGACTAGCGGGCACAATGAGCAGTTCTTC

D: TRBD1
V: TRBV7-9
size: NA
J: TRBJ2-1
CDR3: CASSLSGTGLDNEQFF
DNA: TGTGCCAGCAGCTTATCCGGGACAGGGCTCGACAATGAGCAGTTCTTC

D: TRBD2
V: TRBV6-4
size: NA
J: TRBJ2-4
CDR3: CARRTSGAYF
DNA: TGTGCCAGGAGGACTAGCGGGGCCTACTTC

D: TRBD1
V: TRBV6-5
size: NA
J: TRBJ2-1
CDR3: CASSGGTGWFF
DNA: TGTGCCAGCAGTGGCGGGACAGGCTGGTTCTTC

D: NA
V: TRBV7-9
size: NA
J: TRBJ1-4
CDR3: CASSLVDTNEKLFF
DNA: TGTGCCAGCAGCTTAGTAGACACTAATGAAAAACTGTTTTTT

D: TRBD1
V: TRBV30
size: NA
J: TRBJ1-1
CDR3: CAWRGQAYTEAFF
DNA: TGTGCCTGGAGGGGACAGGCCTACACTGAAGCTTTCTTT

D: TRBD1
V: TRBV5-1
size: NA
J: TRBJ2-3
CDR3: CASSLEGGGYTDTQYF
DNA: TGCGCCAGCAGCTTGGAAGGGGGCGGCTACACAGATACGCAGTATTTT

D: NA
V: TRBV6-6
size: NA
J: TRBJ2-7
CDR3: CASSPTTGGFYEQYF
DNA: TGTGCCAGCAGCCCTACGACTGGCGGTTTTTACGAGCAGTACTTC

D: TRBD1
V: TRBV10-2
size: once
J: TRBJ2-1
CDR3: CASSTEQGKDYNEQFF
DNA: TGCGCCAGCAGTACAGAACAGGGGAAGGACTACAATGAGCAGTTCTTC

D: NA
V: TRBV29-1
size: NA
J: TRBJ2-4
CDR3: CSVEGGVGKNIQYF
DNA: TGCAGCGTTGAAGGGGGCGTCGGGAAAAACATTCAGTACTTC

D: TRBD1
V: TRBV25-1
size: NA
J: TRBJ1-1
CDR3: CASSPNRGLSTEAFF
DNA: TGTGCCAGCAGTCCCAACAGGGGGCTTAGCACTGAAGCTTTCTTT

D: NA
V: TRBV7-9
size: few
J: TRBJ2-7
CDR3: CASSLTGWSYEQYF
DNA: TGTGCCAGCAGCTTAACAGGGTGGTCCTACGAGCAGTACTTC

D: TRBD1
V: TRBV7-9
size: NA
J: TRBJ1-4
CDR3: CAVQAGQGRTNEKLFF
DNA: TGTGCCGTCCAGGCGGGACAGGGTAGGACTAATGAAAAACTGTTTTTT

D: NA
V: TRBV6-1
size: NA
J: TRBJ1-4
CDR3: CASSAMEGFEKLFF
DNA: TGTGCCAGCAGTGCGATGGAAGGGTTCGAAAAACTGTTTTTT

D: TRBD2
V: TRBV7-2
size: NA
J: TRBJ2-7
CDR3: CASSLVVLAGWYEQYF
DNA: TGTGCCAGCAGCTTAGTTGTCCTAGCGGGATGGTACGAGCAGTACTTC

D: NA
V: TRBV28
size: NA
J: TRBJ1-2
CDR3: CASSRAYGYTF
DNA: TGTGCCAGCAGCCGAGCATATGGCTACACCTTC

D: NA
V: TRBV19
size: NA
J: TRBJ2-2
CDR3: CASSLMANTGELFF
DNA: TGTGCCAGTAGTCTTATGGCGAACACCGGGGAGCTGTTTTTT

D: NA
V: TRBV6-6
size: NA
J: TRBJ2-3
CDR3: CASSYSIGGGTDTQYF
DNA: TGTGCCAGCAGTTACTCGATTGGAGGGGGCACAGATACGCAGTATTTT

D: NA
V: TRBV19
size: NA
J: TRBJ2-7
CDR3: CASRGRGSWEQYF
DNA: TGTGCCAGTAGGGGCAGGGGTTCTTGGGAGCAGTACTTC

D: NA
V: TRBV6-5
size: NA
J: TRBJ2-5
CDR3: CAGETQYF
DNA: TGTGCCGGTGAGACCCAGTACTTC